The source of this T cell receptor (beta chain) is a study of CD8+ T cells in alopecia areata (dated by TCRdb to the late 2010s). At the level of the whole study: Treated patients were enrolled in an open-label pilot trial of oral tofacitinib at 5 to 10 mg twice daily for moderate-to-severe alopecia areata. Biopsies were taken from tofacitinib-treated patients at baseline and at 4 and 24 weeks of treatment, and a later scalp biopsy was taken in several of the tofacitinib-treated patients. TCRbeta CDR3 regions were amplified by immunoSEQ multiplex PCR with 35 Vbeta forward and 13 Jbeta reverse primers. Tofacitinib was given for 6 to 18 months, followed by 6 months of follow-up off drug to assess delayed response and recurrence. Scalp clonality was compared among normal scalp (n=4), patchy alopecia areata scalp (n=8), and alopecia totalis/universalis scalp (n=8). On the human side, TCRbeta sequencing was run on scalp tissue and on sorted CD4+ and CD8+ peripheral blood T cells from healthy controls and from alopecia areata patients with either patchy or totalis/universalis disease. High-throughput TCRbeta sequencing was used to examine T cell clonal expansion in alopecia areata in both the C3H/HeJ mouse model and human patients. RNA was extracted with the PAXgene miRNA kit for fixed scalp, the miRNeasy kit for PBMCs, and the RNeasy kit for mouse skin.

General study outcomes and caveats: Unlike mouse skin, which is dominated by gammadelta T cells, normal human skin has resident alphabeta T cells that are also sequenced, and this complicates analysis of the scalp TCR repertoire. Compared with normal scalp, lesional scalp, particularly in alopecia totalis/universalis, had higher clonality and more expanded CD8+ clones, which suggests antigenic drive. TCR sequences shared between patients were less clear than in mice, possibly partly because of HLA diversity in the patient population.

The time point label on this specimen signifies: baseline before oral tofacitinib. Peripheral blood and lesional scalp punch biopsies were obtained from patients with alopecia areata. PBMCs were isolated by density centrifugation and stained for CD3, CD4 and CD8, and CD4+ and CD8+ T cells were sorted on a FACSAria. The library was prepared using the immunoSEQ multiplex PCR assay. RNA was extracted from all samples and reverse transcribed into cDNA, which served as template for TCR sequencing. First-strand cDNA was synthesized with SuperScript III using a 2:1 mix of oligo-dT and random hexamers. A synthetic immune receptor repertoire was used to measure amplification bias, and any remaining bias was corrected computationally. In the source study's methods: Raw reads were preprocessed to remove errors, and CDR3 was defined according to IMGT conventions as the region from the conserved cysteine to phenylalanine. Clonality was computed by normalizing Shannon entropy by log2 of the number of productive unique TCRs and subtracting the result from 1. CD4 or CD8 identity of scalp clones was inferred by cross-referencing scalp TCRbeta sequences with sorted blood CD4 and CD8 repertoires. Held by TCRdb, this immuneACCESS table contains in-frame sequences only and omits some clones. Under half of the omission traces to an unresolved V gene where checked; the cause of the rest is unknown. Clone size and V and J calls were adopted from that table, with D and trimming inferred from the DNA. Across this sample there are over 150,000 clones, with 59% seen only once. Approximately 14% of the sample is in the top ten clones.

Worth noting for this clone: Its antigen remains unidentified. Base qualities are not provided; no much larger clone lies one nucleotide away.

This TCR was sampled from a human donor with alopecia areata. Sample: CD4+ T cells sorted from blood, taken at week 0.

The CDR3 loop reads CARDSGNRNTQYF. The DNA is TGTGCCAGGGACAGCGGCAATCGAAATACGCAGTATTTT. The rearranged segments are TRBV7-9 and TRBJ2-3; matching of 6 bases hints at TRBD1 as the D gene. The germline ends are 17 bases apart after V is trimmed by 9 bases and J by 7 bases. From the cysteine through the phenylalanine, the CDR3 covers 13 amino acids. Only the CDR3 DNA is retained, 39 bases long and in frame from the first base. For CDR1 and CDR2, the germline V gene (reference sequence) lists SEHNR and FQNEAQ.